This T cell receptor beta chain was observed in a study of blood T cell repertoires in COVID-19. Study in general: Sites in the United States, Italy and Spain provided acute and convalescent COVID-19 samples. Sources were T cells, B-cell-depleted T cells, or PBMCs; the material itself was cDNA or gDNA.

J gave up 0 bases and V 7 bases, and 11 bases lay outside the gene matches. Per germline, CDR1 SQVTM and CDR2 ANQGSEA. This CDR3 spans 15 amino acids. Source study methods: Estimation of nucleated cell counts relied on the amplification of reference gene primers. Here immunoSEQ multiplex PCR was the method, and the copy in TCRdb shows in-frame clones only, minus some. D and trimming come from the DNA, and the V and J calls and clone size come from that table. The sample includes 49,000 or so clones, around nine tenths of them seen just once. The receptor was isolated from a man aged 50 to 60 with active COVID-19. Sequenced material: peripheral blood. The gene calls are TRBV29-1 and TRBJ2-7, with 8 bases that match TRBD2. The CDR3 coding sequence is TGCAGCGCCGCAAGGGGACTAGATGGCTCCTACGAGCAGTACTTC. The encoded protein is CSAARGLDGSYEQYF.